The 10 T cell receptor beta chains below were found in one sample sequenced in a study of cytomegalovirus exposure and HLA in healthy donors. PCR primers comprised 60 Vbeta and 13 Jbeta primers. The table came from immunoSEQ multiplex PCR; TCRdb's copy has only in-frame clones and leaves some out. The top ten hold around 1.4% of the sample, which has more than 45,000 clones, about 84% seen once. The sequencing input was PBMCs. The receptor set was obtained from a man aged 30 to 39 in good health and CMV-seronegative.

The rearrangement uses TRBV6-5 and TRBJ2-7; D perhaps matches TRBD1 (5 bases). Germline-derived CDR1 and CDR2 are MNHEY and SVGAGI. The CDR3 has 14 residues. Deletions cut 4 bases from V and 2 bases from J, with 12 bases between. CDR3 loop: CASSSRGPPYEQYF. The CDR3 region has the DNA TGTGCCAGCAGTTCAAGGGGCCCCCCCTACGAGCAGTACTTC.

The sample holds one count of this clone. The rearrangement joins TRBV19 to TRBJ1-5; TRBD1 is a possible D gene (6 bases). V lost 5 bases and J 5 bases, leaving 10 bases between the germline ends. CDR3 length equals 13 residues. Germline assignment: CDR1 LNHDA and CDR2 SQIVND (reference sequence). The CDR3 DNA is TGTGCCAGTAGTGACTACAGGGATCAGCCCCAGCATTTT. Residues: CASSDYRDQPQHF.

The chain has TRBV7-9 and TRBJ2-7, with TRBD1 as a possible D gene (7 bases). Between the trimmed V and J ends, which lost 7 bases and 3 bases, there was a span of 13 bases. CDR3 length: 13 amino acids. Germline CDR1 and CDR2: SEHNR and FQNEAQ (reference sequence). DNA for the CDR3: TGTGCCAGCAAGGCGGGACAGTACTACGAGCAGTACTTC. Protein: CASKAGQYYEQYF.

This sequence joins TRBV6-5 and TRBJ2-2, with D possibly TRBD1 on 6 matching bases. CDR1 is MNHEY, CDR2 SVGAGI, per germline. This CDR3 contains 12 residues. The ends were cut back, 5 bases at V and 12 bases at J, with 13 bases in the middle. The CDR3 coding sequence is TGTGCCAGCAGTGAAGACAGGCTAAAGCTGTTTTTT. It translates to CASSEDRLKLFF.

The rearrangement uses TRBV4-1 and TRBJ2-1; perhaps TRBD2 as D (5 bases). Trimming pared 0 bases from V and 0 bases from J, leaving 9 bases between. CDR1 and CDR2 from the germline V gene are MGHRA and YSYEKL. This CDR3 comprises 16 residues. CDR3 in DNA: TGCGCCAGCAGCCAAGATTTAAGCGGCTCCTACAATGAGCAGTTCTTC. It is translated as CASSQDLSGSYNEQFF.

This chain joins TRBV11-2 and TRBJ2-7; 7 positions match TRBD2. Germline V CDR1 and CDR2: SGHAT, FQNNGV. V trimming: 4 bases; J trimming: 2 bases; junction bases outside the gene matches: 17. CDR3 length: 18 amino acids. The CDR3 is CASSYYSLRDYYAYEQYF. CDR3 sequence (DNA): TGTGCCAGCAGCTATTACTCCCTACGGGACTACTACGCCTACGAGCAGTACTTC.

This clone was observed a single time. V gene TRBV19 combines with J gene TRBJ2-5, with 8 positions matching TRBD1. V trimming: 4 bases; J trimming: 3 bases; junction bases outside the gene matches: 7. CDR1 is LNHDA, CDR2 SQIVND, per germline (reference sequence). The CDR3 loop spans 15 amino acids. CDR3 sequence: CASSNPGGSEETQYF. CDR3 in DNA: TGTGCCAGTAGTAATCCAGGGGGCTCGGAAGAGACCCAGTACTTC.

The V call is TRBV9, the J call TRBJ2-1, with D possibly being TRBD2 (6 bases). The germline V gene has CDR1 SGDLS and CDR2 YYNGEE. The CDR3 runs to 16 residues. Trimming took 4 bases from V and 5 from J, leaving 19 bases between them. This CDR3 is CASSSFPGGTNNEQFF. CDR3 DNA: TGTGCCAGCAGCTCCTTTCCCGGGGGTACTAACAATGAGCAGTTCTTC. The whole variable domain, remainder taken from reference TRBV9 and TRBJ2-1, is DSGVTQTPKHLITATGQRVTLRCSPRSGDLSVYWYQQSLDQGLQFLIQYYNGEERAKGNILERFSAQQFPDLHSELNLSSLELGDSALYFCASSSFPGGTNNEQFFGPGTRLTVL.

The rearrangement links TRBV2 to TRBJ2-2; unclear D gene. The J call may be incorrect, as the DNA end agrees better with TRBJ1-3. The CDR3 extends over 14 amino acids. Per germline, CDR1 SNHLY and CDR2 FYNNEI. The CDR3 nucleotides are TGTGCCAGCAGGGTCCCTAGCGATGGAAACACCATATATTTT. Protein sequence: CASRVPSDGNTIYF.

The chain carries TRBV7-2 and TRBJ2-1, with a tentative D call TRBD1 (6 bases). Germline assignment: CDR1 SGHTA and CDR2 FQGNSA. The CDR3 contains 14 residues. V dropped 5 bases and J dropped 12 bases, with 20 bases sitting between them. The CDR3, as DNA: TGTGCCAGCAGCCGCGAAGGTAGGGGGTCGGCGCAGTTCTTC. This gives the protein CASSREGRGSAQFF.